A single sample gave rise to the 3 T cell receptor beta chains below, sequenced in a study of cytomegalovirus exposure and HLA in healthy donors. It was with 60 Vbeta and 13 Jbeta primers that the PCR ran. The protocol was immunoSEQ multiplex PCR, while the TCRdb copy is restricted to in-frame clones and leaves out a portion. Altogether roughly 250,000 clones are present, under 80% being singletons, with the ten largest covering 2% to 2.5%. The source material was PBMCs. These receptors originate from a female donor in good health and CMV-seronegative.

The chain links TRBV6-5 to TRBJ1-5; D is unresolved. The V end lost 6 bases, the J end lost 2 bases, and 14 bases lay between the germline ends. This CDR3 spans 15 amino acids. CDR1 and CDR2 (germline): MNHEY, SVGAGI. The CDR3: CASRPGIRGNQPQHF. CDR3 DNA sequence: TGTGCCAGCAGGCCCGGGATAAGGGGCAATCAGCCCCAGCATTTT.

The chain is built from TRBV27 and TRBJ2-3, with TRBD2 as a possible D gene (6 bases). The CDR3 has 15 amino acids. CDR1 MNHEY and CDR2 SMNVEV come from the germline V gene (reference sequence). The V gene lost 8 bases and the J gene lost 4 bases, with 19 bases spanning the gap. CDR3 in amino acids: CASLPAGWGADTQYF. The CDR3 nucleotides are TGTGCCAGCCTACCCGCGGGGTGGGGTGCAGATACGCAGTATTTT.

The V and J genes are TRBV5-1 and TRBJ1-1, with TRBD1 matching 7 bases. Trimming cost V 1 base and J 0 bases; bases outside gene matches: 6. Germline V gene data show CDR1 as SGHRS and CDR2 as YFSETQ. CDR3 length: 16 residues. This CDR3 reads CASSLRDSLMNTEAFF. Written as DNA, the CDR3 is TGCGCCAGCAGCTTGAGGGACAGCCTCATGAACACTGAAGCTTTCTTT.